What follows are 10 T cell receptor beta chains derived from one specimen sequenced in a study of T-cell memory formation after mild COVID-19. TCRdb analysed the 5' RACE reads with MiXCR anew, one entry per CDR3 protein. The sample carries 190,000 or so distinct CDR3 sequences, over 20% recorded once. The sample taken for sequencing was PBMCs or a T cell subset sorted from them (not recorded which). Receptors were obtained from an adult woman who had mild COVID-19 (a few samples of this study predate the infection). Cell type and time point are not known.

This clonotype came up once. The chain combines TRBV27 with TRBJ2-1; D is uncertain. V gave up 10 bases and J gave up 2 bases, with 12 bases separating them. Germline CDR1 is MNHEY and CDR2 is SMNVEV (reference sequence). CDR3 size: 13 residues. The CDR3 nucleotides read TGTGCCACCCGACCGGAGACCTACAATGAGCAGTTCTTC. Its translation is CATRPETYNEQFF.

The chain employs TRBV3-1 and TRBJ2-7; 10 bases are a match to TRBD1. Trimming took 0 bases from V and 5 from J; bases not matched to a gene: 7. Germline V gene data show CDR1 as LGHDT and CDR2 as YNNKEL (reference sequence). This CDR3 has 16 residues. Written as DNA, the CDR3 is TGTGCCAGCAGCCAAGACCCCGGGACAGGGGTTGACGAGCAGTACTTC. This codes for CASSQDPGTGVDEQYF.

The chain uses TRBV12-3 or TRBV12-4 and TRBJ1-1; 9 bases are a match to TRBD1. J was trimmed by 0 bases and V by 6 bases; bases with no gene match: 14. This CDR3 comprises 18 residues. The CDR3: CASSASRDRALMNTEAFF. CDR3 sequence (DNA): TGTGCCAGCAGCGCTAGCCGGGACAGGGCGCTCATGAACACTGAAGCTTTCTTT.

The genes are TRBV7-9 and TRBJ2-1; D possibly corresponds to TRBD2 (5 bases). CDR1 SEHNR and CDR2 FQNEAQ come from the germline V gene (reference sequence). With 1 base removed from V and 6 bases from J, the gap between germline ends came to 34 bases. This CDR3 is 22 amino acids long. CDR3 sequence (DNA): TGTGCCAGCAGCTTAGTGGGCGGAGGTCGAATTAAAGACACCCCTCAGCGCAATGAGCAGTTCTTC. Translated, it gives CASSLVGGGRIKDTPQRNEQFF. Supplemented by reference TRBV7-9 and TRBJ2-1, the full variable domain reads DTGVSQNPRHKITKRGQNVTFRCDPISEHNRLYWYRQTLGQGPEFLTYFQNEAQLEKSRLLSDRFSAERPKGSFSTLEIQRTEQGDSAMYLCASSLVGGGRIKDTPQRNEQFFGPGTRLTVL.

The J gene is TRBJ2-1, the V gene TRBV9, with D possibly TRBD2 on 6 matching bases. V was clipped by 4 bases and J by 5 bases, with 13 bases between them. The CDR3 is 14 residues long. Germline V gives CDR1 SGDLS, CDR2 YYNGEE. The CDR3 reads CASSPLTGDNEQFF. The CDR3 DNA reads TGTGCCAGCAGCCCCCTAACGGGAGACAATGAGCAGTTCTTC.

This clonotype was detected only a few times. The V and J genes are TRBV12-3 or TRBV12-4 and TRBJ2-3; TRBD2 matches 8 bases. Trimming removed 7 bases from V and 5 bases from J; junction bases left unmatched: 8. There are 14 residues in the CDR3. The CDR3 loop reads CASTPSGSGDTQYF. CDR3 coding DNA: TGTGCCAGCACCCCAAGCGGGAGCGGAGATACGCAGTATTTT.

This clonotype was counted between two and nine times. The CDR3 DNA follows: TGTGCCAGCAGTTACTCCCCGACAGGGATCTCCTCCTACGAGCAGTACTTC. Its translation: CASSYSPTGISSYEQYF. V is TRBV6-5 and J is TRBJ2-7; 7 bases agree with TRBD1. J lost 0 bases, V lost 0 bases, and 8 bases had no gene match. This CDR3 has 17 residues. Germline CDR1 and CDR2: MNHEY and SVGAGI.

This chain links TRBV10-3 with TRBJ1-2; D not resolved. The V gene's germline CDR1 is ENHRY and CDR2 SYGVKD. This CDR3 has 14 amino acids. V was shortened by 0 bases and J by 8 bases, with 13 bases between the two germline ends. CDR3 region: CAISESTMAPGYTF. CDR3 in DNA: TGTGCCATCAGTGAGTCGACTATGGCGCCGGGCTACACCTTC.

This clonotype was seen more than once but under ten times. V and J are TRBV11-2 and TRBJ2-3; 10 bases agree with TRBD2. Unmatched junction bases numbered 6, after V lost 3 bases and J lost 6 bases. Germline-derived CDR1 and CDR2 are SGHAT and FQNNGV. The CDR3 is made up of 15 amino acids. This CDR3 reads CASSFLAGVRDTQYF. Here the CDR3 DNA reads TGTGCCAGCAGCTTTCTAGCGGGAGTAAGGGATACGCAGTATTTT.

The chain is built from TRBV9 and TRBJ2-7, with TRBD2 matching over 9 bases. After removal of 3 bases from V and 6 bases from J, the junction contained 7 bases not matched to a gene. The germline V gene has CDR1 SGDLS and CDR2 YYNGEE. This CDR3 has 14 amino acids. The CDR3 coding sequence is TGTGCCAGCAGCGCGGCGGGAGGGCCCGCCGAGCAGTACTTC. Its protein is CASSAAGGPAEQYF.